Sequencing of this TCR beta chain was carried out in a study of low-dose radiotherapy and immunotherapy resistance in tumors. Priming of first-strand cDNA relied on TRAV- and TRBV-specific primers (covering alpha and beta chains). TCRs were amplified for around 20 PCR cycles with a constant-region primer and V-primer adapter. TCRdb independently ran MiXCR on the reads; one entry per CDR3 protein. The table has about 60,000 distinct CDR3 sequences, 25% seen once. The time point: before trial treatment. Ipilimumab, nivolumab, aspirin, low-dose cyclophosphamide and low-dose radiotherapy were administered to donors. Those who qualified had advanced solid tumors (lacking tumor-infiltrating lymphocytes). Between the trimmed V and J ends, which lost 3 bases and 0 bases, there was a span of 6 bases. CDR3 length: 13 amino acids.

Sequencing was performed on PBMCs, taken before treatment. V usage is TRBV12-3 or TRBV12-4 and J usage is TRBJ2-7; D remains ambiguous. The TCR was taken from a male donor with prostate cancer. CDR3 amino acids: CASSFSSSYEQYF. The CDR3 DNA reads TGTGCCAGCAGTTTTAGCAGCTCCTACGAGCAGTACTTC.